This TCR beta chain was documented in a study of T cell responses to AZD1222 COVID-19 vaccine. The ends were cut back, 4 bases at V and 4 bases at J, with 16 bases in the middle. CDR1 and CDR2 from the germline V gene are LGHDT and YNNKEL (reference sequence). CDR3 length equals 16 residues. Data came from immunoSEQ multiplex PCR; TCRdb stores just in-frame clones and leaves some out. The sample has about 180,000 clones; about 91% are singletons. The rearrangement links TRBV3-1 (or the pseudogene TRBV3-2) to TRBJ1-4; D not certain. The source of this sequence is an adult in good health. Sequencing used peripheral blood, obtained on day 0 of AZD1222 vaccination. The CDR3 DNA follows: TGTGCCAGCAGCCCAGATCTCAAGAGAAATAATGAAAAACTGTTTTTT. It specifies CASSPDLKRNNEKLFF.